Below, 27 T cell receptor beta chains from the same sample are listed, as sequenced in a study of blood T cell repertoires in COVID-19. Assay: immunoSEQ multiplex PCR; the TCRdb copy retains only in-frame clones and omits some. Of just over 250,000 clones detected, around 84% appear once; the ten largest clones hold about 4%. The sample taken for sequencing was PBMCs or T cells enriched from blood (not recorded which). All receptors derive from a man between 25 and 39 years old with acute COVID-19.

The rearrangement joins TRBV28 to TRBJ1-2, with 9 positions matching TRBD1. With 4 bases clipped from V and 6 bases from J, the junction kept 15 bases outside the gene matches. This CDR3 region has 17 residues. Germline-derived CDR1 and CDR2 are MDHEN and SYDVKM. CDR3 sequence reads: CASSSVGRKGQGDGYTF. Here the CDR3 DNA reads TGTGCCAGCAGTTCGGTAGGCAGAAAGGGACAGGGTGATGGCTACACCTTC.

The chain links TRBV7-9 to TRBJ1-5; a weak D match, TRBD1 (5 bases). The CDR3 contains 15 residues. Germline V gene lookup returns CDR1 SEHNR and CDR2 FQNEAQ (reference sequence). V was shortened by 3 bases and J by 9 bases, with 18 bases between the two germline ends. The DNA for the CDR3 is TGTGCCAGCAGCTTGGATAGGGGCGGTGTCGTGCCCCAGCATTTT. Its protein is CASSLDRGGVVPQHF.

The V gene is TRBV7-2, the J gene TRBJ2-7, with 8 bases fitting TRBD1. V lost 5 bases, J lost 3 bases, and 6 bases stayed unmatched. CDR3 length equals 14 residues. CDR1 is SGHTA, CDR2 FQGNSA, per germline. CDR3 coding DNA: TGTGCCAGCAGCCCCGGGACAGGAAACTACGAGCAGTACGTC. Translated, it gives CASSPGTGNYEQYV.

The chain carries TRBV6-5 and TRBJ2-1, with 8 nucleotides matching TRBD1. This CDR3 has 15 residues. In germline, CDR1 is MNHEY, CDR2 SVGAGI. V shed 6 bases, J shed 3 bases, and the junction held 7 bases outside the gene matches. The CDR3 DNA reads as TGTGCCAGCAGGCGTCAGGGGGCCGGCTACAATGAGCAGTTCTTC. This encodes CASRRQGAGYNEQFF.

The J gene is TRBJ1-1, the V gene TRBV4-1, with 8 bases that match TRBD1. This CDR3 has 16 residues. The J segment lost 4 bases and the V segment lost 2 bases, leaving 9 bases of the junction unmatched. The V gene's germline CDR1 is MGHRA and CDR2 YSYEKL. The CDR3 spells CASSQQKLTGGTEAFF. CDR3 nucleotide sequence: TGCGCCAGCAGCCAACAGAAACTCACAGGGGGCACTGAAGCTTTCTTT.

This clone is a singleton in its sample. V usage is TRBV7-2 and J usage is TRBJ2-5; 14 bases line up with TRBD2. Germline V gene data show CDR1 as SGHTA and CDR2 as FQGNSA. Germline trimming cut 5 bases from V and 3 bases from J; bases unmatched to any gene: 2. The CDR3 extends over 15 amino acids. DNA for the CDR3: TGTGCCAGCAGCCTGGGACTAGCGGGAGAAGAGACCCAGTACTTC. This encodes CASSLGLAGEETQYF.

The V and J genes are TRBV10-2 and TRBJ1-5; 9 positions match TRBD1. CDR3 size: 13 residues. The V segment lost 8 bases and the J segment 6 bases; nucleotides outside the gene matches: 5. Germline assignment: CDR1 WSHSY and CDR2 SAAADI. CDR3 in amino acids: CASQDRGGQPQHF. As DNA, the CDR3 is TGCGCCAGCCAGGACAGGGGTGGTCAGCCCCAGCATTTT.

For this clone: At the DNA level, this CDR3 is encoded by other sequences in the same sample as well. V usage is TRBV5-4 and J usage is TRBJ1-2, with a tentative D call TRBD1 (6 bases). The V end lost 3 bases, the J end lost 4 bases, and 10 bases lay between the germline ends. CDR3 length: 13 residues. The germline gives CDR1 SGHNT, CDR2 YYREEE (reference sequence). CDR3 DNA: TGTGCCAGCAGCTCAGGACAGTCCTATGGCTACACCTTC. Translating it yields CASSSGQSYGYTF.

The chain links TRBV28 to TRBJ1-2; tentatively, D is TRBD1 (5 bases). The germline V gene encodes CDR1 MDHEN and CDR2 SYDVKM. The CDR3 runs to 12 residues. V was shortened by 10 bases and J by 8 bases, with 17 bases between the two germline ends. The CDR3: CATTSRGVGYTF. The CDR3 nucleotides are TGTGCCACCACCTCCCGGGGGGTCGGCTACACCTTC.

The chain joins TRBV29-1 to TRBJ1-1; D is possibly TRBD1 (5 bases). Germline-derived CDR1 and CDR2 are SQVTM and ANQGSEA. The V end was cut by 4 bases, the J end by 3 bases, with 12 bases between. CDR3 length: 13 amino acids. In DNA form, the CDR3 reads TGCAGCGTTGTCGCGGGGACCCACACTGAAGCTTTCTTT. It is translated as CSVVAGTHTEAFF.

CDR3 loop: CAISVGSTDTQYF. Written as DNA, the CDR3 is TGTGCCATCAGTGTCGGTAGCACAGATACGCAGTATTTT. V and J are TRBV10-3 and TRBJ2-3; no definite D call. V was trimmed by 4 bases and J by 0 bases, leaving 5 bases between them. Per the germline V gene, CDR1 is ENHRY and CDR2 is SYGVKD. The CDR3 length is 13 residues.

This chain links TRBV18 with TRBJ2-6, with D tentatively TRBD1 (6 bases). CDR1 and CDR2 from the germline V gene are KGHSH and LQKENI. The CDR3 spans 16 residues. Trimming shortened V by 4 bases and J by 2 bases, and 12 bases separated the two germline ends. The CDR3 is CASSLSRGAGANVLTF. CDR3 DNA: TGTGCCAGCTCACTCTCCAGGGGCGCTGGGGCCAACGTCCTGACTTTC.

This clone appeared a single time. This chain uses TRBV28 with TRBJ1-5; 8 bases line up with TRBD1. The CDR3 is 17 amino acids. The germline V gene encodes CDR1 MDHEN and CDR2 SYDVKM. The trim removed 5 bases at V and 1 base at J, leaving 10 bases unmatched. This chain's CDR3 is CASSPTAGGRSNQPQHF. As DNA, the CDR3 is TGTGCCAGCAGTCCGACCGCAGGGGGCAGGAGCAATCAGCCCCAGCATTTT.

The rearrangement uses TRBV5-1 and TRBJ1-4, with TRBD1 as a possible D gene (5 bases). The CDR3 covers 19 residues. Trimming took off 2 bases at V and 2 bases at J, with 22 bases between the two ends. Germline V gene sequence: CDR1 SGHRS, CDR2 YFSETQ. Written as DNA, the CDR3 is TGCGCCAGCAGCTTATTGTCGGGACTCGGATTGGCGACTAATGAAAAACTGTTTTTT. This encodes CASSLLSGLGLATNEKLFF.

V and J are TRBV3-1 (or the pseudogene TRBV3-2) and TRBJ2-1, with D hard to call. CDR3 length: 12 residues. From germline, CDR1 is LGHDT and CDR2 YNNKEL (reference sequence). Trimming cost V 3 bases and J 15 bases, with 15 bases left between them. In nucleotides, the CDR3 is TGTGCCAGCAGCCACCTGCTCGTGGGCACGTTCTTC. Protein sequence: CASSHLLVGTFF.

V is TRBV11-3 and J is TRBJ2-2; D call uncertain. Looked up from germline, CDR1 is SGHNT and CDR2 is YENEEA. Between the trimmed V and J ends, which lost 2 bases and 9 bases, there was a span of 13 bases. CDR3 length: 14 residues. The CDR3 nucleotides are TGTGCCAGCAGCTTACGCCTAGTAGCCCGGGAGCTGTTTTTT. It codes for CASSLRLVARELFF. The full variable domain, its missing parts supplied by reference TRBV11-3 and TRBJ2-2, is EAGVVQSPRYKIIEKKQPVAFWCNPISGHNTLYWYLQNLGQGPELLIRYENEEAVDDSQLPKDRFSAERLKGVDSTLKIQPAELGDSAVYLCASSLRLVARELFFGEGSRLTVL.

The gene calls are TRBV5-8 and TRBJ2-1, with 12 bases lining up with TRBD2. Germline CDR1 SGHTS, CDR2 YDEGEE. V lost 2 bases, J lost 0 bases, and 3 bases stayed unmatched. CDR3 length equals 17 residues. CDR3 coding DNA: TGTGCCAGCAGCTTTCGGACTAGCGGGGCCTCCTACAATGAGCAGTTCTTC. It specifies CASSFRTSGASYNEQFF.

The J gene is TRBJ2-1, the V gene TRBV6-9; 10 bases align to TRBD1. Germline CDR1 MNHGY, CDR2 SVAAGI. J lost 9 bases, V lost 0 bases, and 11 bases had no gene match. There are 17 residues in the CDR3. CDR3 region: CASSYSGPRDRGGEQFF. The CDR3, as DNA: TGTGCCAGCAGTTATTCGGGGCCCCGGGACAGGGGAGGTGAGCAGTTCTTC.

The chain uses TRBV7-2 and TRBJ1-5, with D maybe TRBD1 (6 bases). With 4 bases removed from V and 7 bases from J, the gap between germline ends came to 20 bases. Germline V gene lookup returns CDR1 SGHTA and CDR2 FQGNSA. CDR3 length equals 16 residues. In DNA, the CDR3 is TGTGCCAGCAGCTCTAATACAGGGAGGGTAGGACAGCCCCAGCATTTT. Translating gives CASSSNTGRVGQPQHF.

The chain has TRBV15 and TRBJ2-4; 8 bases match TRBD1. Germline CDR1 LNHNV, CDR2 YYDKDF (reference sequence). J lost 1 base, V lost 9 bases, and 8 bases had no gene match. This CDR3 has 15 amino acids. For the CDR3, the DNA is TGTGCCACAAATACAGGGGGACAGGCCAAAAACATTCAGTACTTC. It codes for CATNTGGQAKNIQYF.

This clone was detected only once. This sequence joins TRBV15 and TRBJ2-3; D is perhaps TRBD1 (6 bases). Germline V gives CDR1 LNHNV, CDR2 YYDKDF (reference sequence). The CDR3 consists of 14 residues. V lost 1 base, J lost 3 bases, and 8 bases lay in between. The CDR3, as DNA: TGTGCCACCAGCAGAGGTACAGGGACAGATACGCAGTATTTT. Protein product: CATSRGTGTDTQYF. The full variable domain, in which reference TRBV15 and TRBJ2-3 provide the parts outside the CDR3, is DAMVIQNPRYQVTQFGKPVTLSCSQTLNHNVMYWYQQKSSQAPKLLFHYYDKDFNNEADTPDNFQSRRPNTSFCFLDIRSPGLGDTAMYLCATSRGTGTDTQYFGPGTRLTVL.

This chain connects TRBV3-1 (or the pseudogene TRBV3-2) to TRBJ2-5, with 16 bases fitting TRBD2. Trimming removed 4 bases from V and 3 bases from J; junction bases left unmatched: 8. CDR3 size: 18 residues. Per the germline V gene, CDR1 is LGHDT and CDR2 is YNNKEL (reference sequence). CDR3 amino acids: CASSPGTSGGAAKETQYF. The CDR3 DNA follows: TGTGCCAGCAGCCCCGGGACTAGCGGGGGGGCGGCAAAAGAGACCCAGTACTTC.

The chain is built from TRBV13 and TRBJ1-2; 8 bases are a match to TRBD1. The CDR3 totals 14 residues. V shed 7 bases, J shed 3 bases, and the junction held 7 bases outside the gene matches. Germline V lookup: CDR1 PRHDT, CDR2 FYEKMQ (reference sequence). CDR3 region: CASNSGQGDYGYTF. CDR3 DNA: TGTGCCAGCAACTCCGGACAGGGAGACTATGGCTACACCTTC.

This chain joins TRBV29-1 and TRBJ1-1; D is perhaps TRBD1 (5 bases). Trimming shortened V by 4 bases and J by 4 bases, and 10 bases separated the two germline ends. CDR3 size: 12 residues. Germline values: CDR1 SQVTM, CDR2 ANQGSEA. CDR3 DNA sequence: TGCAGCGTTGTGGAGGGGAGCACTGAAGCTTTCTTT. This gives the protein CSVVEGSTEAFF.

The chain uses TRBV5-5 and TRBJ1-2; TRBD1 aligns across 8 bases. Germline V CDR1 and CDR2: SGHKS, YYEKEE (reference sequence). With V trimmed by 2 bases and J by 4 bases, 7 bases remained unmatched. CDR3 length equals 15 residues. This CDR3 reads CASSFGAGGGYGYTF. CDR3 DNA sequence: TGTGCCAGCAGCTTCGGGGCAGGGGGCGGCTATGGCTACACCTTC.

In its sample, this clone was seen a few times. CDR3 region: CASSQDHAAGDGYTF. CDR3 sequence (DNA): TGTGCCAGCAGCCAAGATCACGCGGCGGGAGATGGCTACACCTTC. This chain uses TRBV4-2 with TRBJ1-2; D unresolved. Germline CDR1 and CDR2: LGHNA and YNFKEQ. CDR3 length: 15 residues. V lost 0 bases to trimming and J lost 6 bases, with 14 bases between them.

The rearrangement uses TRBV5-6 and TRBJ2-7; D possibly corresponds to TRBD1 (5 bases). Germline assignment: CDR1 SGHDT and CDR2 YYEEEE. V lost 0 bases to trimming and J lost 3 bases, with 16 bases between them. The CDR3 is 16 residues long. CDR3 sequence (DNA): TGTGCCAGCAGCTTGGCCTTGACAGCTACTCTCTACGAGCAGTACGTC. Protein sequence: CASSLALTATLYEQYV.